Each of the 11 T cell receptor beta chains below was sequenced from the same sample in a study of T cell repertoires in cytomegalovirus infection. These receptors are not linked to any known antigen. TCRdb redid the calling of the reads with MiXCR, one entry per CDR3 protein. The table lists around 570,000 distinct CDR3 sequences, about 40% of them singletons. The specimen comprised cultured PBMCs, sampled from culture after CMV antigen stimulation. The receptor set was obtained from a human donor in good health (CMV status not recorded). Some clones in this sample may be carry-over from other donors' samples.

This clonotype was observed a few times. This chain joins TRBV7-8 and TRBJ2-2; D remains ambiguous. Trimming shortened V by 10 bases and J by 0 bases, and 9 bases separated the two germline ends. CDR1 is SGHVS, CDR2 FQNEAQ, per germline. The CDR3 extends over 13 amino acids. The CDR3 loop is CAILYANTGELFF. The CDR3 DNA reads TGTGCCATATTATACGCGAACACCGGGGAGCTGTTTTTT. Filled out from reference TRBV7-8 and TRBJ2-2, the complete variable domain reads GAGVSQSPRYKVAKRGQDVALRCDPISGHVSLFWYQQALGQGPEFLTYFQNEAQLDKSGLPSDRFFAERPEGSVSTLKIQRTQQEDSAVYLCAILYANTGELFFGEGSRLTVL.

The CDR3 DNA reads TGTGCCATCAGCGGACTAGCGGGGGGCTCGGGGACCCAGTACTTC. Amino acid sequence: CAISGLAGGSGTQYF. The V call is TRBV10-3, the J call TRBJ2-5; TRBD2 aligns across 14 bases. Germline CDR1 ENHRY, CDR2 SYGVKD. Trimming at V came to 6 bases and at J to 7 bases, leaving 7 bases not matched to a gene. CDR3 length: 15 residues.

This clonotype has at least ten counts. V gene TRBV7-6 combines with J gene TRBJ2-7, with TRBD1 identical over 7 bases. V dropped 4 bases and J dropped 1; count of bases not matched to a gene: 13. Germline CDR1 and CDR2: SGHVS and FNYEAQ. The CDR3 length is 17 residues. The CDR3, as DNA: TGTGCCAGCAGCTCCTGGACAGGCCAGTACCCATCCTACGAGCAGTACTTC. Translated: CASSSWTGQYPSYEQYF.

The J gene is TRBJ2-3, the V gene TRBV20-1; TRBD1 matches at 8 bases. V was pared by 6 bases and J by 14 bases, with 19 bases of the junction left unmatched. The CDR3 has 14 residues. Germline CDR1 DFQATT, CDR2 SNEGSKA (reference sequence). CDR3 nucleotides: TGCAGTGCCTCGTCAGGGGGCGGGACGGCCACGGGGTATTTT. Encoded protein: CSASSGGGTATGYF.

This rearrangement joins TRBV7-6 to TRBJ2-7; tentatively, D is TRBD2 (6 bases). Trimming removed 5 bases from V and 6 bases from J, with 14 bases in between. Germline CDR1 and CDR2: SGHVS and FNYEAQ. CDR3 length: 13 amino acids. DNA for the CDR3: TGTGCCAGCAGCCTCACGACTAGGATCGAGCAGTACTTC. This encodes CASSLTTRIEQYF.

V is TRBV6-6 and J is TRBJ2-7; maybe TRBD1 (6 bases). This CDR3 is built from 14 residues. V was clipped by 6 bases and J by 2 bases, with 14 bases between them. The germline V gene has CDR1 MNHNY and CDR2 SVGAGI (reference sequence). CDR3 region: CASRELTGAYEQYF. CDR3 DNA sequence: TGTGCCAGCAGGGAGCTGACAGGCGCCTACGAGCAGTACTTC.

Comment on this clonotype: This likely comes from a read error, as the CDR3 has no conserved phenylalanine or tryptophan at its end. The limits of the CDR3 on the DNA are not certain, so only TCRdb's listed CDR3 is given. V is TRBV7-2 and J is TRBJ2-7; the table's D gene call, TRBD1, was not cross checked with the DNA. The CDR3 is 11 residues long, ends included. Germline V gives CDR1 SGHTA, CDR2 FQGNSA. The CDR3: CASSLGGATVL.

The chain carries TRBV5-6 and TRBJ2-1; D call uncertain. From germline, CDR1 is SGHDT and CDR2 YYEEEE. The CDR3 is 16 residues long. Deletions cut 4 bases from V and 0 bases from J, with 14 bases between. In nucleotides, the CDR3 is TGTGCCAGCAGCACACCTATCGGACGCTCCTACAATGAGCAGTTCTTC. This gives the protein CASSTPIGRSYNEQFF.

The chain uses TRBV7-9 and TRBJ2-7; D is uncertain. CDR1 and CDR2 from the germline V gene are SEHNR and FQNEAQ (reference sequence). The CDR3 has 16 amino acids. Deletions cut 1 base from V and 6 bases from J, with 19 bases between. CDR3 DNA: TGTGCCAGCAGCTTAGAAGGCCCCCAGACCCTACCCGAGCAGTACTTC. The encoded protein is CASSLEGPQTLPEQYF.

This clonotype was found a few times. This chain links TRBV2 with TRBJ2-2, with D unresolved. CDR1 and CDR2 from the germline V gene are SNHLY and FYNNEI. V lost 7 bases to trimming and J lost 8 bases, with 11 bases between them. The CDR3 has 12 residues. CDR3 DNA: TGTGCCAGCACCCGTTTGGGAGGGGAGCTGTTTTTT. Amino acid sequence: CASTRLGGELFF.

This clonotype was picked up a small number of times. The chain is built from TRBV7-2 and TRBJ2-2; 9 nucleotides match TRBD2. With 5 bases clipped from V and 7 bases from J, the junction kept 11 bases outside the gene matches. The CDR3 length is 16 residues. The V gene's germline CDR1 is SGHTA and CDR2 FQGNSA. The CDR3 sequence: CASSLLPSGTFGELFF. The CDR3 nucleotides read TGTGCCAGCAGCCTGCTCCCTAGCGGGACGTTCGGGGAGCTGTTTTTT. Full variable domain (rest looked up from reference TRBV7-2 and TRBJ2-2): GAGVSQSPSNKVTEKGKDVELRCDPISGHTALYWYRQSLGQGLEFLIYFQGNSAPDKSGLPSDRFSAERTGGSVSTLTIQRTQQEDSAVYLCASSLLPSGTFGELFFGEGSRLTVL.